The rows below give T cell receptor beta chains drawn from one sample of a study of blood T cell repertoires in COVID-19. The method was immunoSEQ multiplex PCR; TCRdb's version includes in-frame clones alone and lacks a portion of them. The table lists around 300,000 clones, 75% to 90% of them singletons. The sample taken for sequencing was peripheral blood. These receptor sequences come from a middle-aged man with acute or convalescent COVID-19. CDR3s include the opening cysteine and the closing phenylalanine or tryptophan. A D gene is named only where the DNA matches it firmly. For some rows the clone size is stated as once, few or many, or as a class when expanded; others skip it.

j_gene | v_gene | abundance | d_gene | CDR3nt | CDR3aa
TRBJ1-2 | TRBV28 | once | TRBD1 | TGTGCCAGCAGGACAGGGGGGCCTTATGGCTACACCTTC | CASRTGGPYGYTF
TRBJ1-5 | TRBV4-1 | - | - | TGCGCCAGCAGCGGAGAAGAGGTAGGCAATCAGCCCCAGCATTTT | CASSGEEVGNQPQHF
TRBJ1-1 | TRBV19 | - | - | TGTGCCAGTAGGACAGACAGGCAGAACACTGAAGCTTTCTTT | CASRTDRQNTEAFF
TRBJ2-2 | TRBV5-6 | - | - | TGTGCCAGCAGCATAGAGGGTACCTACACCTTCACCGGGGAGCTGTTTTTT | CASSIEGTYTFTGELFF
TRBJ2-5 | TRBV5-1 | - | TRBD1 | TGCGCCAGCAGCTTGGCGGATAGGGGACAGGAACAAGAGACCCAGTACTTC | CASSLADRGQEQETQYF
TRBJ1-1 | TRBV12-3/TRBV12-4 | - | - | TGTGCCAGCAGTTTGGGGGGAATAGAAGCTTTCTTT | CASSLGGIEAFF
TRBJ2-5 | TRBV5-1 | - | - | TGCGCCAGCAGCTTTGGACTAAGGCAAGAGACCCAGTACTTC | CASSFGLRQETQYF
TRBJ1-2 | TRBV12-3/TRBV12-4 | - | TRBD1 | TGTGCCAGCAGTCCACCAGGGGGTGGCTACACCTTC | CASSPPGGGYTF
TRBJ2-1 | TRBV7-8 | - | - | TGTGCCAGCAGCTTAGCTAGTATGGGGACAGAGCAGTTCTTC | CASSLASMGTEQFF
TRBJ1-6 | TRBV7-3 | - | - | TGTGCCAGCAGCCCAACGGGACCGGGGGCCCTCCACTTT | CASSPTGPGALHF
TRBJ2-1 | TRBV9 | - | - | TGTGCCAGCAGCGTAGTGAGCGGCTCCTACAATGAGCAGTTCTTC | CASSVVSGSYNEQFF
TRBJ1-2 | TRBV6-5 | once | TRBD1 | TGTGCCAGCGGCGGGACAGCGATTTATGGCTACACCTTC | CASGGTAIYGYTF
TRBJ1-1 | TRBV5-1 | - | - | TGCGCCAGCAGACTCAAAATGAACACTGAAGCTTTCTTT | CASRLKMNTEAFF
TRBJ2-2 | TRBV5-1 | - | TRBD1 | TGCGCCAGCAGCTTGCAGGGGGCGAACACCGGGGAGCTGTTTTTT | CASSLQGANTGELFF
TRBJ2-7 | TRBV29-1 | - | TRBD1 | TGCAGCGTTGACACCACCGGGACAGGAGGGTACGAGCAGTACTTC | CSVDTTGTGGYEQYF
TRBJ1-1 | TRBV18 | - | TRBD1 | TGTGCCAGCTCACAGGAGGGGGCTCGTGAAGCTTTCTTT | CASSQEGAREAFF
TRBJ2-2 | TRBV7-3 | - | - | TGTGCCAGCAGCTCCACGGACACCGGGGAGCTGTTTTTT | CASSSTDTGELFF